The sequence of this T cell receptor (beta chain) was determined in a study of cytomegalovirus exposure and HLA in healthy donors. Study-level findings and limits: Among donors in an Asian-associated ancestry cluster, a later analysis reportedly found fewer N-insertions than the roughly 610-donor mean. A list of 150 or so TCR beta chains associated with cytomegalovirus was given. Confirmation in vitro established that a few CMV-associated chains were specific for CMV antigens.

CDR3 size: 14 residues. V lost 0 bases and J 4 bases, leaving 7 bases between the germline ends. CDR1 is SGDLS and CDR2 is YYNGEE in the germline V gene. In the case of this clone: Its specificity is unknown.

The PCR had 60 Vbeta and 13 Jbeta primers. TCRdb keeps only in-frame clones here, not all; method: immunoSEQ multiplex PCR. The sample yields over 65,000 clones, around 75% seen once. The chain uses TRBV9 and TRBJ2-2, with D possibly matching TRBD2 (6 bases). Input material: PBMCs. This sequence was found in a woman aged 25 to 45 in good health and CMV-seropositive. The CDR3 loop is CASSVAGVTGELFF. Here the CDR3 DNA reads TGTGCCAGCAGCGTAGCGGGAGTCACCGGGGAGCTGTTTTTT.